This is a list of T cell receptor beta chains from one sample in a study of identical twins. TCRdb processed the 5' RACE reads anew with MiXCR; each CDR3 protein has one entry. The top ten clones hold approximately 0.52% of a sample with around 480,000 distinct CDR3 sequences, about 14% of them seen once. These records were also assigned to another study, of yellow fever vaccine responses in identical twins.

Sequencing used CD4+ T cells sorted from blood. Receptor source: a woman aged 18-29 years in good health. Each CDR3 is given with its conserved first and last residue. Fields, in order: V gene, CDR3 protein.

TRBV10-3 CATASGLSNQPQHF
TRBV29-1 CSALGQVNTGELFF
TRBV11-2 CASSLAFRGLADTQYF
TRBV5-1 CASSLGVKSVFQETQYF
TRBV12-3/TRBV12-4 CASSLKGAGSGYTF
TRBV24-1 CATSDFRRGLANTGELFF
TRBV6-2/TRBV6-3 CASTLTGLGDEQYF
TRBV12-3/TRBV12-4 CASSLAQGNYGYTF
TRBV2 CASSESPWGGVNEQFF
TRBV19 CASSTYRNEQFF
TRBV29-1 CSVGNRINEQFF
TRBV14 CASSQDLLSRIQYF
TRBV4-2 CASSQDPLAGGGDYEQYF
TRBV27 CASSLGQGTINEQFF
TRBV30 CAWNPHPGGRQETQYF
TRBV18 CASSPPVKNEQFF
TRBV28 CASSPPRPNTGELFF
TRBV28 CASSLMPRDRGFSYTQYF
TRBV20-1 CSARAGGAQNTEAFF
TRBV19 CASSVEASLQGTQYF